Below are 8 T cell receptor beta chains sequenced from a single sample in a study of persistence of HIV-infected CD4 T cells. The antigens of these receptors remain unknown. Overlapping HIV-1 Gag 15-mer peptides at 0.95 to 1 ug per peptide per mL were used. Sorted nonresponding memory CD4+ T cells were CD40L-negative, CD69-negative, CD45RO-high. Sequencing used immunoSEQ version 4 in survey mode. Here immunoSEQ multiplex PCR was the method, and the copy in TCRdb shows in-frame clones only, minus some. The sample yields about 36,000 clones, approximately 85% seen once. The sample consisted of cultured CD4+ T cells from PBMCs, taken from a patient who received antiretroviral therapy. Every receptor here comes from an adult with HIV. The donor label of this sample is uncertain.

In this sample, this clone turned up once. The genes are TRBV4-2 and TRBJ1-5; D may be TRBD1 (6 bases). Trimming pared 6 bases from V and 2 bases from J, leaving 14 bases between. The CDR3 length is 15 residues. Germline V gene lookup returns CDR1 LGHNA and CDR2 YNFKEQ. The CDR3 DNA sequence: TGTGCCAGCAGTCAGGTGGACAGCCGCAATCAGCCCCAGCATTTT. It yields the protein CASSQVDSRNQPQHF.

This chain uses TRBV10-1 with TRBJ1-1; 7 nucleotides line up with TRBD1. V lost 5 bases and J lost 7; bases outside the gene matches: 10. Germline V CDR1 and CDR2: WNHNN, SYGVQD (reference sequence). CDR3 length: 14 residues. Written as DNA, the CDR3 is TGCGCCAGCAGTAACCTACGACAGGGTAGTGAAGCTTTCTTT. It codes for CASSNLRQGSEAFF.

This rearrangement joins TRBV2 to TRBJ1-5, with D hard to call. Deletions cut 5 bases from V and 6 bases from J, with 17 bases between. The CDR3 contains 15 residues. Per the germline V gene, CDR1 is SNHLY and CDR2 is FYNNEI. CDR3 DNA sequence: TGTGCCAGCAGTATCGAAAGAGGGTTGGGTCAGCCCCAGCATTTT. It yields the protein CASSIERGLGQPQHF.

The gene calls are TRBV3-1 (or the pseudogene TRBV3-2) and TRBJ1-2, with D tentatively TRBD1 (6 bases). Germline V gives CDR1 LGHDT, CDR2 YNNKEL (reference sequence). The V end was cut by 1 base, the J end by 2 bases, with 8 bases between. This CDR3 has 14 residues. The CDR3 is CASSQGQGNYGYTF. As DNA, the CDR3 is TGTGCCAGCAGCCAAGGGCAGGGGAACTATGGCTACACCTTC.

This clone was recorded a few times. The rearrangement links TRBV6-1 to TRBJ2-7; a weak D match, TRBD2 (6 bases). Trimming shortened V by 0 bases and J by 1 base, and 10 bases separated the two germline ends. CDR1 and CDR2 from the germline V gene are MNHNS and SASEGT. This CDR3 has 15 amino acids. The CDR3 spells CASSEARRGSYEQYV. Written as DNA, the CDR3 is TGTGCCAGCAGTGAAGCCCGGCGGGGATCCTACGAGCAGTACGTC.

This clone was observed once. The CDR3 nucleotides are TGTGCCAGCAGCCCGAGGGGCGGCGGGGACTTCACAGATACGCAGTATTTT. Translating it yields CASSPRGGGDFTDTQYF. The V call is TRBV9, the J call TRBJ2-3; D might be TRBD2 (6 bases). The V gene lost 4 bases and the J gene lost 2 bases, with 20 bases spanning the gap. Germline V CDR1 and CDR2: SGDLS, YYNGEE. The CDR3 has 17 residues.

CDR3 sequence: CAWSVNRAGEQYF. CDR3 coding DNA: TGTGCCTGGAGTGTAAATCGGGCGGGCGAGCAGTACTTC. The chain combines TRBV30 with TRBJ2-7; TRBD2 is a possible D gene (5 bases). The CDR3 is 13 amino acids. V dropped 0 bases and J dropped 6 bases, with 12 bases sitting between them. From germline, CDR1 is GTSNPN and CDR2 SVGIG (reference sequence).

This clone was detected only once. This chain connects TRBV7-8 to TRBJ2-5, with D possibly TRBD2 on 7 matching bases. V lost 4 bases and J 4 bases, leaving 13 bases between the germline ends. The V gene's germline CDR1 is SGHVS and CDR2 FQNEAQ. CDR3 length: 14 amino acids. The DNA of the CDR3 is TGTGCCAGCAGCTACCGGGGGGCAGGAGAGACCCAGTACTTC. Protein: CASSYRGAGETQYF.